The clone carrying this T cell receptor (beta chain) was seen many times. The data originate from a study of regulatory T cells in long-lasting Graves disease. The TCR beta library used iRepertoire HTBI primers with Arm-PCR amplification of CDR3. Using its own MiXCR run on the multiplex PCR reads, TCRdb lists one record per CDR3 protein. The sample holds 300,000 to 400,000 distinct CDR3 sequences, over 15% seen once. CDR1 and CDR2 from the germline V gene are MDHEN and SYDVKM. V was cut by 6 bases and J by 8 bases, with 21 bases left in between. This CDR3 has 15 amino acids. The time point denotes: newly diagnosed GD, antithyroid drugs for less than 3 months. There was RNA extracted from PBMCs, and the TCR library was made from it. Separately, the same data were catalogued under a study of T cells in Graves' hyperthyroidism and ophthalmopathy. As reported in that work: Absent ophthalmopathy progression within 18 months defined stable Graves' hyperthyroidism. Clinical symptoms, serum thyroxine and TRAb, thyroid ultrasound and orbital computed tomography were used for the diagnoses. Expanded thyroid clonotypes (above 0.001) were mostly also found in blood.

This material consisted of peripheral blood mononuclear cells (PBMCs), taken at new diagnosis, from a patient treated with antithyroid drugs. This TCR was recovered from a man aged 40-50 years with Graves disease. This rearrangement joins TRBV28 to TRBJ2-3; D is perhaps TRBD1 or TRBD2 (7 bases each). The CDR3 protein is CASRDPRGRGSTQYF. CDR3 DNA sequence: TGTGCCAGCAGGGACCCTAGGGGGCGCGGGAGTACGCAGTATTTT.